This T cell receptor (beta chain) was sequenced for a study of human T cells and chemical hapten exposure. Study-level information: Across samples, TCR yields varied, mostly owing to small differences in pooled library volumes.

Study-wide findings and caveats: DPC sensitization produced no change in TCRs with frequency above 1 in 1000.

This clonotype was found a few times. Its antigen is not identified. The time point was: healthy volunteer bleed at 2 weeks. The authors' total RNA extraction used unfractionated whole blood. Separate cDNA molecules received unique molecular identifiers, which the library attached to them. Authors' data handling: Per sample, the median was about 88,000 TCRs, with values from 23,224 to 690,600. TCRdb re-called the RACE reads with MiXCR, one entry per CDR3 protein. The V and J calls shown here were made by TCRdb, not taken from the authors' results. The top ten hold around 2% of the sample, which has around 130,000 distinct CDR3 sequences, approximately 9% seen once. The receptor's source is a male donor in good health. Some clones in this sample may be carry-over from other donors' samples. Sequencing used whole blood.

DNA of the CDR3: TGTGCCAGCACCCCAAACGGACCCTACGAGCAGTACTTC. The encoded protein is CASTPNGPYEQYF. The chain couples TRBV6-2 or TRBV6-3 to TRBJ2-7, with unresolved D. With 7 bases removed from V and 2 bases from J, the gap between germline ends came to 12 bases. The CDR3 consists of 13 residues. The V gene's germline CDR1 is MNHEY and CDR2 SVGEGT.